Each of the 28 T cell receptor beta chains below was sequenced from the same sample in a study of cytomegalovirus exposure and HLA in healthy donors. In the PCR, 60 Vbeta and 13 Jbeta primers were used. Some clones are missing from TCRdb's copy, which holds only in-frame ones; the method was immunoSEQ multiplex PCR. The table lists 150,000 to 200,000 clones, 76% of them singletons. Source material: PBMCs. These receptors came from a male donor in good health and CMV-seronegative.

This chain links TRBV18 with TRBJ2-1; no clear D gene. The CDR3 consists of 14 residues. Trimming removed 1 base at V and 8 bases at J, with 12 bases between. CDR1 is KGHSH and CDR2 is LQKENI in the germline V gene. The CDR3: CASSPLDKADEQFF. The CDR3 nucleotides read TGTGCCAGCTCACCACTTGATAAAGCCGATGAGCAGTTCTTC.

In its sample, this clone was seen a few times. DNA for the CDR3: TGTGCCAGCAGCCAATGGGGGGGGCTAGACGAGCAGTACTTC. Its protein is CASSQWGGLDEQYF. The chain joins TRBV4-2 to TRBJ2-7, with a possible D match to TRBD2 (7 bases). The germline V gene encodes CDR1 LGHNA and CDR2 YNFKEQ. The V end lost 2 bases, the J end lost 5 bases, and 13 bases lay between the germline ends. The CDR3 sequence is 14 residues long.

This chain connects TRBV4-1 to TRBJ2-5; 7 nucleotides agree with TRBD1. Germline-derived CDR1 and CDR2 are MGHRA and YSYEKL. The CDR3 length is 13 residues. The V segment lost 3 bases and the J segment 11 bases; nucleotides outside the gene matches: 9. DNA of the CDR3: TGCGCCAGCAGCCACCTTAGGGACAGACTACAGTACTTC. This gives the protein CASSHLRDRLQYF.

This clone has more than one count but fewer than ten. The chain's CDR3 is CASSPGADTQYF. Here the CDR3 DNA reads TGTGCCAGCAGCCCAGGGGCGGATACGCAGTATTTT. The chain links TRBV7-8 to TRBJ2-3; a possible D gene is TRBD1 (6 bases). The ends were cut back, 5 bases at V and 6 bases at J, with 9 bases in the middle. The CDR3 runs 12 residues. Germline CDR1 reads SGHVS; CDR2 reads FQNEAQ.

The chain combines TRBV7-2 with TRBJ2-5; tentatively, D is TRBD2 (5 bases). The end of the DNA is better explained by TRBJ2-7, so the J call may be wrong. The germline V gene has CDR1 SGHTA and CDR2 FQGNSA. This CDR3 has 14 residues. The CDR3 reads CASSLLTTTYEQYF. CDR3 nucleotides: TGTGCCAGCAGCTTATTGACTACCACCTACGAGCAGTACTTC.

This chain joins TRBV7-3 and TRBJ2-1; 8 positions agree with TRBD1. The CDR3 sequence is 16 residues long. The V segment lost 6 bases and the J segment 1 base; nucleotides outside the gene matches: 8. Germline V gives CDR1 SGHTA, CDR2 FQGTGA. DNA for the CDR3: TGTGCCAGCAGATCCAACGGACAGGGATCCTACAATGAGCAGTTCTTC. Its protein is CASRSNGQGSYNEQFF.

The rearrangement links TRBV19 to TRBJ1-1, with 7 bases matching TRBD1. CDR3 length: 13 residues. Germline V gene sequence: CDR1 LNHDA, CDR2 SQIVND (reference sequence). Trimming cost V 4 bases and J 1 base; bases outside gene matches: 0. Here the CDR3 DNA reads TGTGCCAGTAGTAGGACAGGGAACACTGAAGCTTTCTTT. It encodes CASSRTGNTEAFF.

The gene calls are TRBV7-9 and TRBJ2-7; no firm D call. CDR3 size: 15 residues. V dropped 4 bases and J dropped 0 bases, with 13 bases sitting between them. CDR1 and CDR2 (germline): SEHNR, FQNEAQ (reference sequence). For the CDR3, the DNA is TGTGCCAGCAGCTCCCGGGTTACCCTCTCCTACGAGCAGTACTTC. Translating it yields CASSSRVTLSYEQYF.

V is TRBV4-1 and J is TRBJ1-1; a possible D gene is TRBD1 (5 bases). This CDR3 has 14 residues. Trimming took off 1 base at V and 7 bases at J, with 13 bases between the two ends. Germline loops: CDR1 MGHRA, CDR2 YSYEKL. For the CDR3, the DNA is TGCGCCAGCAGCCAAGTAGGGGCAGGGCTTGAAGCTTTCTTT. Translation: CASSQVGAGLEAFF.

This chain connects TRBV6-6 to TRBJ1-6, with D perhaps TRBD1 (5 bases). The CDR3 has 13 residues. V lost 7 bases to trimming and J lost 8 bases, with 12 bases between them. Looked up from germline, CDR1 is MNHNY and CDR2 is SVGAGI (reference sequence). The CDR3 is CASTLPGDSPLHF. The CDR3 region has the DNA TGTGCCAGCACCTTACCGGGGGATTCACCCCTCCACTTT.

This clone was detected only a few times. This rearrangement joins TRBV5-1 to TRBJ2-3; 8 nucleotides line up with TRBD2. The germline V gene has CDR1 SGHRS and CDR2 YFSETQ. This CDR3 spans 14 amino acids. The V and J ends lost 6 bases and 6 bases, in that order; junction bases with no gene match: 9. The CDR3 loop reads CASKRLAGVDTQYF. The CDR3 nucleotides are TGCGCCAGCAAAAGGCTAGCGGGCGTCGATACGCAGTATTTT.

This clone was counted between two and nine times. This rearrangement joins TRBV6-5 to TRBJ1-5; 7 bases agree with TRBD1. Germline-derived CDR1 and CDR2 are MNHEY and SVGAGI. The CDR3 is 15 amino acids. Unmatched junction bases numbered 6, after V lost 5 bases and J lost 2 bases. Written as DNA, the CDR3 is TGTGCCAGCAGTAAGCCTGGACAGGGCAATCAGCCCCAGCATTTT. Amino acid sequence: CASSKPGQGNQPQHF.

This chain links TRBV11-1 with TRBJ1-5, with D possibly TRBD1 on 5 matching bases. The CDR3 spans 14 residues. The V and J ends lost 5 bases and 6 bases respectively, with 14 bases between them. Per the germline V gene, CDR1 is SGHAT and CDR2 is FQDESV (reference sequence). In DNA form, the CDR3 reads TGTGCCAGCAGCCCGGGGGTAGGGGTTCAGCCCCAGCATTTT. As protein: CASSPGVGVQPQHF.

J is TRBJ2-5 and V is TRBV10-3; 11 nucleotides match TRBD2. This CDR3 comprises 22 residues. Germline V gene lookup returns CDR1 ENHRY and CDR2 SYGVKD. Trimming took 4 bases from V and 5 from J; bases not matched to a gene: 27. CDR3 residues: CAISGLGQGNSTSGGAWETQYF. The CDR3 coding sequence is TGTGCCATCAGTGGACTTGGACAGGGGAATTCTACTAGCGGGGGAGCTTGGGAGACCCAGTACTTC.

The chain has TRBV6-1 and TRBJ1-2; D may be TRBD1 (5 bases). Germline CDR1 is MNHNS and CDR2 is SASEGT. This CDR3 is built from 14 residues. The ends were cut back, 7 bases at V and 5 bases at J, with 17 bases in the middle. The CDR3 region has the DNA TGTGCCAGCACATTGGTCGATGGGGCATATGGCTACACCTTC. Amino acids: CASTLVDGAYGYTF.

The chain combines TRBV2 with TRBJ1-1; 10 bases match TRBD1. The CDR3 spans 14 residues. V was pared by 7 bases and J by 6 bases, with 8 bases of the junction left unmatched. The germline V gene has CDR1 SNHLY and CDR2 FYNNEI. Written as DNA, the CDR3 is TGTGCCAGCATCCGGGACAGGGGTTCCGCTGAAGCTTTCTTT. Protein product: CASIRDRGSAEAFF.

The chain is built from TRBV7-6 and TRBJ2-6; a possible D gene is TRBD1 (6 bases). Germline values: CDR1 SGHVS, CDR2 FNYEAQ. Trimming cost V 3 bases and J 2 bases, with 11 bases left between them. There are 16 residues in the CDR3. The CDR3 coding sequence is TGTGCCAGCAGCTTCTCAGGGGAAGCTGGGGCCAACGTCCTGACTTTC. Translated: CASSFSGEAGANVLTF.

This clone was seen a few times. This chain links TRBV5-6 with TRBJ1-2, with 9 bases fitting TRBD1. CDR3 length equals 16 residues. Trimming at V came to 4 bases and at J to 5 bases, leaving 12 bases not matched to a gene. CDR1 is SGHDT and CDR2 is YYEEEE in the germline V gene. CDR3 region: CASSPLTGGARYGYTF. The CDR3 DNA reads as TGTGCCAGCAGCCCCCTTACAGGGGGCGCCCGATATGGCTACACCTTC. The whole variable domain, filled in from reference TRBV5-6 and TRBJ1-2, reads DAGVTQSPTHLIKTRGQQVTLRCSPKSGHDTVSWYQQALGQGPQFIFQYYEEEERQRGNFPDRFSGHQFPNYSSELNVNALLLGDSALYLCASSPLTGGARYGYTFGSGTRLTVV.

The chain combines TRBV30 with TRBJ2-2, with D maybe TRBD1 (5 bases). Germline V gene sequence: CDR1 GTSNPN, CDR2 SVGIG (reference sequence). CDR3 length: 14 residues. Trimming cost V 4 bases and J 0 bases, with 9 bases left between them. The CDR3 bases are TGTGCCTGGATACAGGCGACGAACACCGGGGAGCTGTTTTTT. This gives the protein CAWIQATNTGELFF.

The genes are TRBV2 and TRBJ2-7; TRBD1 agrees at 9 bases. The trim removed 4 bases at V and 7 bases at J, leaving 5 bases unmatched. In germline, CDR1 is SNHLY, CDR2 FYNNEI. The CDR3 contains 13 residues. The CDR3 nucleotides read TGTGCCAGCAGTGGGGGGACAGGGCGGGAGCAGTACTTC. As protein: CASSGGTGREQYF.

The chain uses TRBV6-5 and TRBJ2-1, with D possibly being TRBD1 (5 bases). CDR3 length: 13 amino acids. Germline-derived CDR1 and CDR2 are MNHEY and SVGAGI. The germline V and J ends were trimmed by 5 bases and 7 bases, with 12 bases remaining between them. The CDR3 DNA follows: TGTGCCAGCAGTAAGATAAGGGGAAATGAGCAGTTCTTC. Protein: CASSKIRGNEQFF.

The chain employs TRBV21-1 and TRBJ1-6; the D call of TRBD1 is as the table states it, not checked on the DNA. TRBV21-1 is a documented pseudogene. The CDR3 consists of 15 residues. The CDR3 sequence is CASSKEGAGDSPLHF. The CDR3 coding sequence is TGTGCCAGCAGCAAAGAGGGGGCCGGAGATTCACCCCTCCACTTT.

V usage is TRBV18 and J usage is TRBJ1-5; 10 bases are a match to TRBD1. The germline CDR1 and CDR2 sequences are KGHSH and LQKENI. The CDR3 spans 17 residues. The V gene end was trimmed by 1 base and the J gene end by 6 bases; junction bases not matched to a gene: 9. CDR3 in DNA: TGTGCCAGCTCACCACAATACCGGGACAGGGGAAGTCAGCCCCAGCATTTT. Encoded protein: CASSPQYRDRGSQPQHF.

This chain uses TRBV11-2 with TRBJ2-3, with 9 nucleotides matching TRBD2. Per the germline V gene, CDR1 is SGHAT and CDR2 is FQNNGV. The V segment lost 4 bases and the J segment 0 bases; nucleotides outside the gene matches: 5. The CDR3 spans 16 residues. CDR3 bases: TGTGCCAGCAGCTCAAGACTAGCGGTCAGCACAGATACGCAGTATTTT. Protein product: CASSSRLAVSTDTQYF.

The chain combines TRBV2 with TRBJ2-7, with 9 bases lining up with TRBD1. Germline V gene lookup returns CDR1 SNHLY and CDR2 FYNNEI. After removal of 5 bases from V and 11 bases from J, the junction contained 7 bases not matched to a gene. This CDR3 spans 12 amino acids. This CDR3 reads CASSPQGAGEYF. The DNA of the CDR3 is TGTGCCAGCAGTCCACAGGGGGCTGGGGAGTACTTC.

The chain combines TRBV2 with TRBJ2-1; D is perhaps TRBD2 (5 bases). V lost 5 bases and J lost 5, with 19 bases in between. In germline, CDR1 is SNHLY, CDR2 FYNNEI. There are 16 residues in the CDR3. This CDR3 reads CASSPRRIGSDNEQFF. CDR3 nucleotide sequence: TGTGCCAGCAGTCCCAGGAGGATCGGGTCGGACAATGAGCAGTTCTTC.

This clone was recorded a few times. The chain combines TRBV7-7 with TRBJ1-5, with no clear D. CDR1 is SSHAT and CDR2 is FNYEAQ in the germline V gene (reference sequence). The CDR3 spans 13 residues. The V end lost 2 bases, the J end lost 3 bases, and 5 bases lay between the germline ends. CDR3 loop: CASSLLANQPQHF. DNA of the CDR3: TGTGCCAGCAGCTTATTGGCCAATCAGCCCCAGCATTTT.

V gene TRBV5-4 combines with J gene TRBJ1-2; 7 bases agree with TRBD1. This CDR3 spans 16 amino acids. Germline V CDR1 and CDR2: SGHNT, YYREEE (reference sequence). Trimming cost V 4 bases and J 0 bases; bases outside gene matches: 9. CDR3 sequence: CASSLGGREANYGYTF. The CDR3 DNA reads TGTGCCAGCAGCCTAGGGGGCCGCGAGGCTAACTATGGCTACACCTTC.